This T cell receptor (beta chain) came from a study of cytomegalovirus exposure and HLA in healthy donors. On the study more broadly: Earlier, 95 million to 120 million unique TCR beta sequences were recovered from roughly 180 million T cells by an analysis.

Germline V gene data show CDR1 as MDHEN and CDR2 as SYDVKM. The germline V and J ends were trimmed by 5 bases and 6 bases, with 16 bases remaining between them. The CDR3 has 14 amino acids. General study results and limits: Per published reports, the classifier diagnosed cytomegalovirus status with high specificity and sensitivity. Most CMV-associated TCR beta chains appeared HLA-restricted in a later analysis. Beyond CMV serostatus, there was no information to go on about immune exposure.

60 Vbeta and 13 Jbeta primers were used in PCR. Sequencing used immunoSEQ multiplex PCR; TCRdb keeps in-frame clones, though not all of them. This table holds around 100,000 clones, 76% found once. Notes on this clone: Its specificity is not known.

Sequenced material: PBMCs. The origin of this receptor is a woman between 18 and 30 years old in good health and CMV-seropositive. The chain recombines TRBV28 with TRBJ1-2; possible D gene TRBD1, 5 bases. CDR3 in amino acids: CASSTYDSDHGYTF. As DNA, the CDR3 is TGTGCCAGCAGTACCTATGACAGTGACCATGGCTACACCTTC.